The rows below give T cell receptor beta chains drawn from one sample of a study of shared clonotypes between healthy human individuals. Sequenced by immunoSEQ multiplex PCR; TCRdb stores in-frame clones only, minus some. The table includes roughly 640,000 clones, approximately 79% detected once. Sample: memory CD4+ T cells sorted from blood. The origin of the receptors is a woman between 25 and 40 years old in good health. Both conserved end residues are part of each CDR3. The order of the fields is CDR3 DNA, CDR3 protein, clone size, V gene, J gene, D gene. A D gene is named only where the DNA matches it firmly. Some rows have no size entry. The others give once, few or many, or a class for an expanded clone.

CDR3 DNA: TGCGCCAGCAGCAGGGGCGATCAAGAGACCCAGTACTTC
CDR3 protein: CASSRGDQETQYF
clone size: few
V gene: TRBV5-1
J gene: TRBJ2-5
D gene: .

CDR3 DNA: TGTGCCAGCAGCCCGACCCTGGGGGACCCTCCGTACTTC
CDR3 protein: CASSPTLGDPPYF
clone size: .
V gene: TRBV5-4
J gene: TRBJ2-5
D gene: .

CDR3 DNA: TGCGCCAGCAGCTTGGAAAGGGGGCCCGCCTACGAGCAGTACTTC
CDR3 protein: CASSLERGPAYEQYF
clone size: .
V gene: TRBV5-1
J gene: TRBJ2-7
D gene: TRBD1

CDR3 DNA: TGTGCCAGCAGCTTAGCGGCGGCCTTTCGGGATACGCAGTATTTT
CDR3 protein: CASSLAAAFRDTQYF
clone size: .
V gene: TRBV7-2
J gene: TRBJ2-3
D gene: .

CDR3 DNA: TGTGCCAGCAGTTTGAGGACTAGCTCAAGACACTACGAGCAGTACTTC
CDR3 protein: CASSLRTSSRHYEQYF
clone size: once
V gene: TRBV28
J gene: TRBJ2-7
D gene: TRBD2

CDR3 DNA: TGTGCCAGCAGCCGCAGACCGGAGGCGGGCTACGAGCAGTACTTC
CDR3 protein: CASSRRPEAGYEQYF
clone size: medium-sized
V gene: TRBV5-8
J gene: TRBJ2-7
D gene: .

CDR3 DNA: TGTGCCAGCAGCAACAAGGAAGCTTTCTTT
CDR3 protein: CASSNKEAFF
clone size: .
V gene: TRBV21-1
J gene: TRBJ1-1
D gene: .

CDR3 DNA: TGTGCCAGTAACCCCAGGGGGCCCGGCGAGCAGTACTTC
CDR3 protein: CASNPRGPGEQYF
clone size: .
V gene: TRBV19
J gene: TRBJ2-7
D gene: TRBD1

CDR3 DNA: TGTGCCAGCAGCCAGATCTTGATTCCCCGGTACTATGGCTACACCTTC
CDR3 protein: CASSQILIPRYYGYTF
clone size: .
V gene: TRBV7-6
J gene: TRBJ1-2
D gene: .

CDR3 DNA: TGCGCCAGCAGCTTGGAGGTGACTAGCGGGATTACGGTCTTC
CDR3 protein: CASSLEVTSGITVF
clone size: .
V gene: TRBV5-1
J gene: TRBJ2-1
D gene: TRBD2

CDR3 DNA: TGTGCCAGCAGTGAACGGAAGGCCTATCATTTT
CDR3 protein: CASSERKAYHF
clone size: once
V gene: TRBV6-1
J gene: TRBJ1-5
D gene: .

CDR3 DNA: TGTGCCGGGGCCCCAGGGTCCCTGGATCATGAGCAGTTCTTC
CDR3 protein: CAGAPGSLDHEQFF
clone size: .
V gene: TRBV28
J gene: TRBJ2-1
D gene: .

CDR3 DNA: TGTGCCAGCAGTTCCCGGGCTACGAAAGAGACCCAGTACTTC
CDR3 protein: CASSSRATKETQYF
clone size: .
V gene: TRBV27
J gene: TRBJ2-5
D gene: .

CDR3 DNA: TGTGCCAGCAGCTCCACTAGCGGGGCAAACACCGGGGAGCTGTTTTTT
CDR3 protein: CASSSTSGANTGELFF
clone size: .
V gene: TRBV7-9
J gene: TRBJ2-2
D gene: TRBD2

CDR3 DNA: TGTGCCAGCAGTGACATAGGACTAGTTGGTTACGAGCAGTACTTC
CDR3 protein: CASSDIGLVGYEQYF
clone size: .
V gene: TRBV6-4
J gene: TRBJ2-7
D gene: TRBD2

CDR3 DNA: TGCGCCAGCAGCCAAGGACAGGGGCCCAGCCGTGGGCAGCCCCAGCATTTT
CDR3 protein: CASSQGQGPSRGQPQHF
clone size: .
V gene: TRBV4-1
J gene: TRBJ1-5
D gene: TRBD1

CDR3 DNA: TGTGCCAGTATCGCTAGCTCGAATGAGCAGTTCTTC
CDR3 protein: CASIASSNEQFF
clone size: .
V gene: TRBV19
J gene: TRBJ2-1
D gene: .

CDR3 DNA: TGTGCCAGCAGGATGAGCAATCAGCCCCAGCATTTT
CDR3 protein: CASRMSNQPQHF
clone size: .
V gene: TRBV6-1
J gene: TRBJ1-5
D gene: .

CDR3 DNA: TGTGCCAGCAGTCGGGACAGGGCTTTCGATGAGCAGTTCTTC
CDR3 protein: CASSRDRAFDEQFF
clone size: .
V gene: TRBV28
J gene: TRBJ2-1
D gene: TRBD1

CDR3 DNA: TGTGCCAGCCGGGACGCAGACGGTTTCTATGGCTACACCTTC
CDR3 protein: CASRDADGFYGYTF
clone size: .
V gene: TRBV27
J gene: TRBJ1-2
D gene: .

CDR3 DNA: TGTGCCAGTAGTCCCCGAGGGGGGGCTGTTGGCTACACCTTC
CDR3 protein: CASSPRGGAVGYTF
clone size: .
V gene: TRBV19
J gene: TRBJ1-2
D gene: .

CDR3 DNA: TGTGCCAGCAGTTTATTATGGCAGGGTGATGGCTACACCTTC
CDR3 protein: CASSLLWQGDGYTF
clone size: few
V gene: TRBV28
J gene: TRBJ1-2
D gene: .

CDR3 DNA: TGTGCCAGCCTAAGAAGCACTAGTGGCTACACCTTC
CDR3 protein: CASLRSTSGYTF
clone size: once
V gene: TRBV28
J gene: TRBJ1-2
D gene: .

CDR3 DNA: TGTGCCAGCACAGGACAGGGCTACAATGAGCAGTTCTTC
CDR3 protein: CASTGQGYNEQFF
clone size: .
V gene: TRBV28
J gene: TRBJ2-1
D gene: TRBD1

CDR3 DNA: TGTGCCAGTAGTGTGAGACTAGCGGATAGGGAGACCCAGTACTTC
CDR3 protein: CASSVRLADRETQYF
clone size: .
V gene: TRBV19
J gene: TRBJ2-5
D gene: TRBD2

CDR3 DNA: TGTGCCAGCAGGAAGGCTGGACAGTCCCATCCGGGCTACACCTTC
CDR3 protein: CASRKAGQSHPGYTF
clone size: .
V gene: TRBV27
J gene: TRBJ1-2
D gene: .

CDR3 DNA: TGTGCCAGCAGCCAGGGGCCCATGGTAAGGGGGCAGGCTGGAAACACCATATATTTT
CDR3 protein: CASSQGPMVRGQAGNTIYF
clone size: .
V gene: TRBV4-2
J gene: TRBJ1-3
D gene: TRBD1

CDR3 DNA: TGTGCCAGCAGCCAAGCAGGCTATGGCTACACCTTC
CDR3 protein: CASSQAGYGYTF
clone size: .
V gene: TRBV14
J gene: TRBJ1-2
D gene: .

CDR3 DNA: TGTGCCAGCAGCTTGGGGGGCCATGGACGGGAAAAACTGTTTTTT
CDR3 protein: CASSLGGHGREKLFF
clone size: .
V gene: TRBV5-8
J gene: TRBJ1-4
D gene: .

CDR3 DNA: TGTGCCAGCAGTTTAAGTTTGGGAGGGGGCACAGATACGCAGTATTTT
CDR3 protein: CASSLSLGGGTDTQYF
clone size: .
V gene: TRBV28
J gene: TRBJ2-3
D gene: TRBD2

CDR3 DNA: TGCGCCAGCAGCTTGTACTATTCCTCCAACACCGGGGAGCTGTTTTTT
CDR3 protein: CASSLYYSSNTGELFF
clone size: .
V gene: TRBV5-1
J gene: TRBJ2-2
D gene: .

CDR3 DNA: TGTGCCAGCAGCCGCAATCTAGGGACTAGCGTGGAGCAGTACTTC
CDR3 protein: CASSRNLGTSVEQYF
clone size: .
V gene: TRBV4-2
J gene: TRBJ2-7
D gene: TRBD2